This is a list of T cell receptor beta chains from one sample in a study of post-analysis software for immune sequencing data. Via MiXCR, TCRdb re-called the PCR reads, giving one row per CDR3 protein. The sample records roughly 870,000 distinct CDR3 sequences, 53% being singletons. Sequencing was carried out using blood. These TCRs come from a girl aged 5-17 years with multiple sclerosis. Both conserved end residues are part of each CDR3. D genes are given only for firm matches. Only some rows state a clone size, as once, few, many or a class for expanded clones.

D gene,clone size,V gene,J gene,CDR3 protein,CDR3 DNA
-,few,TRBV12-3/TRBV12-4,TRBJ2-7,CASSPREKPEQYF,TGTGCCAGCAGTCCCCGGGAGAAACCCGAGCAGTACTTC
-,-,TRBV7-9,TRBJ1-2,CASSFGMRNYGYTF,TGTGCCAGCAGCTTCGGGATGCGGAACTATGGCTACACCTTC
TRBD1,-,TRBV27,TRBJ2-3,CASSPKTGTGWTDTQYF,TGTGCCAGCAGTCCCAAAACCGGGACAGGGTGGACAGATACGCAGTATTTT
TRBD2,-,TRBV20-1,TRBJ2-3,CSAPPSGSTDTQYF,TGCAGTGCTCCCCCTAGCGGTAGCACAGATACGCAGTATTTT
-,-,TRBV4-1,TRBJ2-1,CASSQDLTAYNEQFF,TGCGCCAGCAGCCAAGATCTAACAGCCTACAATGAGCAGTTCTTC
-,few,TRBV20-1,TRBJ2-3,CSAREGSITDTQYF,TGCAGTGCTAGAGAGGGCTCAATCACAGATACGCAGTATTTT
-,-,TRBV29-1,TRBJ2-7,CSVELWGASEQYF,TGCAGCGTTGAGTTATGGGGCGCGTCCGAGCAGTACTTC
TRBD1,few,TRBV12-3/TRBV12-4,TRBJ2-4,CASSRTGGRNIQYF,TGTGCCAGCAGCAGGACAGGGGGTAGGAACATTCAGTACTTC
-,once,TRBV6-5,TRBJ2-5,CASTEGSGLNEQYF,TGTGCCAGCACTGAGGGGAGCGGTTTGAATGAGCAGTACTTC
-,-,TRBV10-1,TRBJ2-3,CASSESSVGTDTQYF,TGCGCCAGCAGTGAGTCCTCCGTGGGCACAGATACGCAGTATTTT
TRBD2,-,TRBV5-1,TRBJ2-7,CASSLGSGLSSYEQYF,TGCGCCAGCAGCTTGGGTAGCGGGCTAAGCTCCTACGAGCAGTACTTC
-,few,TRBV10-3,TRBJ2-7,CTISAESSYEQYF,TGTACCATCAGTGCGGAAAGCTCCTACGAGCAGTACTTC
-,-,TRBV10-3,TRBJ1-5,CAIRAGSNQPQHF,TGTGCCATCAGGGCTGGGAGCAATCAGCCCCAGCATTTT
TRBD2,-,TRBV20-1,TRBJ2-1,CSAWTSGRADGEQFF,TGCAGTGCCTGGACTAGCGGGAGGGCTGACGGTGAGCAGTTCTTC
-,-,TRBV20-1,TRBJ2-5,CSARGLTQYF,TGCAGTGCTAGAGGATTGACCCAGTACTTC
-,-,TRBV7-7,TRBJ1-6,CASSLDGDSPLHF,TGTGCCAGCAGCTTAGACGGGGATTCACCCCTCCACTTT
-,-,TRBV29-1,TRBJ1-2,CSGFGGRWGNYGYTF,TGCAGCGGCTTCGGGGGCCGCTGGGGTAACTATGGCTACACCTTC
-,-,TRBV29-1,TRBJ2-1,CSVESASEYNEQFF,TGCAGCGTTGAGTCGGCTAGCGAATACAATGAGCAGTTCTTC